The 13 T cell receptor beta chains given below trace back to one sample, sequenced in a study of blood T cell repertoires in COVID-19. Assay: immunoSEQ multiplex PCR; the TCRdb copy retains only in-frame clones and omits some. The sample holds some 54,000 clones; over 80% are singletons and the top ten take 1.9%. Input material: peripheral blood. The receptor source for this set is a woman in her fifties or sixties with acute or convalescent COVID-19.

The gene calls are TRBV5-6 and TRBJ2-5, with TRBD1 identical over 10 bases. V lost 2 bases and J lost 4; bases outside the gene matches: 5. Germline V gene lookup returns CDR1 SGHDT and CDR2 YYEEEE. The CDR3 consists of 15 residues. CDR3 loop: CASSFRRDRGETQYF. In DNA, the CDR3 is TGTGCCAGCAGCTTTCGACGGGACAGGGGAGAGACCCAGTACTTC.

The sample holds a few counts of this clone. This chain connects TRBV5-4 to TRBJ2-2; TRBD1 might be the D (7 bases). The V end was cut by 2 bases, the J end by 5 bases, with 13 bases between. Germline V gene lookup returns CDR1 SGHNT and CDR2 YYREEE (reference sequence). The CDR3 runs to 15 residues. Here the CDR3 DNA reads TGTGCCAGCAGCTTAAACAGGGGAGGAACCGGGGAGCTGTTTTTT. This sequence encodes CASSLNRGGTGELFF.

This chain connects TRBV28 to TRBJ1-6; D is uncertain. V lost 8 bases, J lost 6 bases, and 8 bases lay in between. The CDR3 is 12 amino acids. In germline, CDR1 is MDHEN, CDR2 SYDVKM. CDR3 in DNA: TGTGCCAGCTGCGGGCTTAATTCACCCCTCCACTTT. Translating it yields CASCGLNSPLHF.

In this sample, this clone turned up once. V usage is TRBV19 and J usage is TRBJ2-1; the match to TRBD2 covers 12 bases. Germline V gene data show CDR1 as LNHDA and CDR2 as SQIVND (reference sequence). The CDR3 has 16 amino acids. V lost 4 bases, J lost 9 bases, and 10 bases stayed unmatched. CDR3 DNA sequence: TGTGCCAGTAGTACGAGACTAGCGGGAGCGCGCGGTGAGCAGTTCTTC. Its translation: CASSTRLAGARGEQFF.

This clone has a handful of counts. J is TRBJ2-2 and V is TRBV5-4; 11 bases are shared with TRBD1. This CDR3 has 18 residues. The germline V gene has CDR1 SGHNT and CDR2 YYREEE (reference sequence). V shed 4 bases, J shed 4 bases, and the junction held 12 bases outside the gene matches. For the CDR3, the DNA is TGTGCCAGCAGCGGACGGACAGGGGGCAGAGGGAGCACCGGGGAGCTGTTTTTT. Translating gives CASSGRTGGRGSTGELFF.

The chain couples TRBV2 to TRBJ1-2; D might be TRBD1 (6 bases). This CDR3 contains 18 residues. Germline CDR1 SNHLY, CDR2 FYNNEI. V was clipped by 1 base and J by 2 bases, with 20 bases between them. CDR3 nucleotides: TGTGCCAGCAGTGAAGGGGGCTTCTCGGGCAGGGGCAACTATGGCTACACCTTC. Amino acids: CASSEGGFSGRGNYGYTF.

This clone was detected only a few times. The V gene is TRBV4-1, the J gene TRBJ1-2; D gene uncertain. Looked up from germline, CDR1 is MGHRA and CDR2 is YSYEKL. The CDR3 has 14 residues. V was pared by 2 bases and J by 4 bases, with 11 bases between. The DNA of the CDR3 is TGCGCCAGCAGCCAAAATCAACAGCCCTATGGCTACACCTTC. This encodes CASSQNQQPYGYTF.

V and J are TRBV25-1 and TRBJ1-6, with 8 bases identical to TRBD1. Unmatched junction bases numbered 17, after V lost 8 bases and J lost 8 bases. Germline V gives CDR1 MGHDK, CDR2 SYGVNS. The CDR3 sequence is 17 residues long. CDR3 loop: CASAHQTGVSSYSPLHF. The DNA of the CDR3 is TGTGCCAGCGCCCACCAGACAGGGGTGTCCTCATATTCACCCCTCCACTTT.

The chain uses TRBV3-1 (or the pseudogene TRBV3-2) and TRBJ1-6; D is undetermined. Trimming pared 2 bases from V and 7 bases from J, leaving 9 bases between. Germline V gene lookup returns CDR1 LGHDT and CDR2 YNNKEL (reference sequence). CDR3 size: 14 residues. In DNA, the CDR3 is TGTGCCAGCAGCCAATTTCAGTTAAATTCACCCCTCCACTTT. It yields the protein CASSQFQLNSPLHF.

The chain couples TRBV5-8 to TRBJ2-4, with D hard to call. With 0 bases removed from V and 2 bases from J, the gap between germline ends came to 9 bases. Germline-derived CDR1 and CDR2 are SGHTS and YDEGEE. The CDR3 is 15 residues long. CDR3 DNA: TGTGCCAGCAGCTTGGGTGCGAAGTCCAAAAACATTCAGTACTTC. This codes for CASSLGAKSKNIQYF.

The rearrangement joins TRBV9 to TRBJ1-4, with D perhaps matching TRBD1 (6 bases). This CDR3 has 16 residues. Germline values: CDR1 SGDLS, CDR2 YYNGEE. V was cut by 3 bases and J by 3 bases, with 15 bases left in between. The CDR3 loop reads CASSAGGGVPNEKLFF. The CDR3 DNA sequence: TGTGCCAGCAGCGCCGGAGGGGGGGTACCTAATGAAAAACTGTTTTTT.

This chain links TRBV14 with TRBJ1-1; 7 positions agree with TRBD1. In germline, CDR1 is SGHDN, CDR2 FVKESK. The CDR3 spans 15 residues. Unmatched junction bases numbered 17, after V lost 4 bases and J lost 12 bases. CDR3 DNA: TGTGCCAGCAGCCGCGCCGGGACAGAGAGGTTTTCGACTTTCTTT. Its translation: CASSRAGTERFSTFF.

This rearrangement joins TRBV19 to TRBJ2-5, with a possible D match to TRBD2 (6 bases). This CDR3 is built from 15 residues. From germline, CDR1 is LNHDA and CDR2 SQIVND (reference sequence). V dropped 6 bases and J dropped 4 bases, with 18 bases sitting between them. The CDR3: CASSMGGRDRETQYF. CDR3 DNA sequence: TGTGCCAGTAGCATGGGGGGAAGGGACCGAGAGACCCAGTACTTC.